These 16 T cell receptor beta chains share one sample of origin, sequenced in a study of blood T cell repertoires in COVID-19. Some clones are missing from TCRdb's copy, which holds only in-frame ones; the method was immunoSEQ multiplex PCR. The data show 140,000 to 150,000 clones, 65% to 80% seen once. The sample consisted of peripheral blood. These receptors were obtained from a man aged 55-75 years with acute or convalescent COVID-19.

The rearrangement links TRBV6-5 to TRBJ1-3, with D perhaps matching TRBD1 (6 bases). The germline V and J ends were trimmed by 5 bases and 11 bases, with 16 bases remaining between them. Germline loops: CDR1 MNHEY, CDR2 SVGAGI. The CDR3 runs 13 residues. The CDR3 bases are TGTGCCAGCAGTCCTCTCCAGGGGTCGGCCATATATTTT. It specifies CASSPLQGSAIYF.

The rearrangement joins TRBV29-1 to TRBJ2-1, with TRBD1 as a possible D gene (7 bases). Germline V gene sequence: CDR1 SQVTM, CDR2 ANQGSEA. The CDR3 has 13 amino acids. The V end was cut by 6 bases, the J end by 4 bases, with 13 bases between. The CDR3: CSVAGQTYNEQFF. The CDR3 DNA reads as TGCAGCGTCGCGGGACAGACATACAATGAGCAGTTCTTC.

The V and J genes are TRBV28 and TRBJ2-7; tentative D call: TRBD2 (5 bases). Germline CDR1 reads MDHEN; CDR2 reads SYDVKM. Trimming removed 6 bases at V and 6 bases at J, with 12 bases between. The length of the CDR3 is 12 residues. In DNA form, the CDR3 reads TGTGCCAGCAGAGAAACTAGGTTCGAGCAGTACTTC. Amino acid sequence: CASRETRFEQYF.

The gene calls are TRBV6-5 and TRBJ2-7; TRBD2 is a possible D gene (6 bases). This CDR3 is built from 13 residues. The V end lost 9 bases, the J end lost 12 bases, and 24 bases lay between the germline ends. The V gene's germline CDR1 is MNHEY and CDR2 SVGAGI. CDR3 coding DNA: TGTGCCAGTAAAGAGGGACTGACCCTGAATTGGTACTTC. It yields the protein CASKEGLTLNWYF.

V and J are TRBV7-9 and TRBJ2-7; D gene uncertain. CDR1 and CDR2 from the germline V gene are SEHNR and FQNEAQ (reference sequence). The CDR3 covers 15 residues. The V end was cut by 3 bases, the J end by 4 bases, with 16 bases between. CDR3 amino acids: CASSLYTQTGYEQYF. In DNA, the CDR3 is TGTGCCAGCAGCTTGTATACTCAAACGGGTTACGAGCAGTACTTC. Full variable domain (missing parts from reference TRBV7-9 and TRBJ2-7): DTGVSQNPRHKITKRGQNVTFRCDPISEHNRLYWYRQTLGQGPEFLTYFQNEAQLEKSRLLSDRFSAERPKGSFSTLEIQRTEQGDSAMYLCASSLYTQTGYEQYFGPGTRLTVT.

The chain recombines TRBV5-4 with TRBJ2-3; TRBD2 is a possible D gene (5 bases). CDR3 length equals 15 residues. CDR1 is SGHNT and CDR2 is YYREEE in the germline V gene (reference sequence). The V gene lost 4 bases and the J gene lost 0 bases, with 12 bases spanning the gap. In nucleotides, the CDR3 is TGTGCCAGCAGCAAAGGGAGTTACAGCACAGATACGCAGTATTTT. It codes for CASSKGSYSTDTQYF.

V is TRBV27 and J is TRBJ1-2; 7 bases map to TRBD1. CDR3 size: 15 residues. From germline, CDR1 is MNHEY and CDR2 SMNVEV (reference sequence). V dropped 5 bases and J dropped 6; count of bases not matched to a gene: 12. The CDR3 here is CASSPRETGINGYTF. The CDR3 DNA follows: TGTGCCAGCAGTCCACGAGAGACAGGGATAAATGGCTACACCTTC.

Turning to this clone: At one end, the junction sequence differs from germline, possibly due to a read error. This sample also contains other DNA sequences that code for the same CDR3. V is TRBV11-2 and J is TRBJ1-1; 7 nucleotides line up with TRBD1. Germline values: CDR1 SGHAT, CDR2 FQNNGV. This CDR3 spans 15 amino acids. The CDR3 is CASSPEGGSNTEAFF. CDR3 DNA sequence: TGTGCCAGCAGCCCAGAAGGGGGCTCGAACACTGAAGCTTTTTTT.

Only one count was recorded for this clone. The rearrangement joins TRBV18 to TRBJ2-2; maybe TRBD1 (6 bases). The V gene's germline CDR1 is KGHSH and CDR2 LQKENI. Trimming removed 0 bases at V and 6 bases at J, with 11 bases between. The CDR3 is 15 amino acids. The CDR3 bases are TGTGCCAGCTCACCACCGTCAGGGGTGGCCGGGGAGCTGTTTTTT. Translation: CASSPPSGVAGELFF.

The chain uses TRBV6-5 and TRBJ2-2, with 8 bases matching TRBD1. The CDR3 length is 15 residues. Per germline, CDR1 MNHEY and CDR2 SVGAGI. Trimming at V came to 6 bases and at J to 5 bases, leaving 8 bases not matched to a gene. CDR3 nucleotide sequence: TGTGCCAGCAGCCAGGGGGCAGGGGTGACCGGGGAGCTGTTTTTT. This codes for CASSQGAGVTGELFF.

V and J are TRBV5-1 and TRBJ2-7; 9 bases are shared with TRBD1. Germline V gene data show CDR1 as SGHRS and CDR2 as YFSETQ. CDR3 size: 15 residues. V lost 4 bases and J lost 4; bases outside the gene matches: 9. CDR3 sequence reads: CASSQDGTGFYEQYF. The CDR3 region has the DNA TGCGCCAGCAGCCAGGACGGGACAGGGTTTTACGAGCAGTACTTC. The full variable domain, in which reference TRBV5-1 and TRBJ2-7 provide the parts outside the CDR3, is KAGVTQTPRYLIKTRGQQVTLSCSPISGHRSVSWYQQTPGQGLQFLFEYFSETQRNKGNFPGRFSGRQFSNSRSEMNVSTLELGDSALYLCASSQDGTGFYEQYFGPGTRLTVT.

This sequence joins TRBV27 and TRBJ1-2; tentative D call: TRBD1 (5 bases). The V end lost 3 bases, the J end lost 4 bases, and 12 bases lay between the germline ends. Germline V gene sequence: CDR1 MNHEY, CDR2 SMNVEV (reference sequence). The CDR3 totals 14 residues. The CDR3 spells CASSLAGRGYGYTF. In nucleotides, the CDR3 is TGTGCCAGCAGTTTGGCGGGGAGGGGCTATGGCTACACCTTC.

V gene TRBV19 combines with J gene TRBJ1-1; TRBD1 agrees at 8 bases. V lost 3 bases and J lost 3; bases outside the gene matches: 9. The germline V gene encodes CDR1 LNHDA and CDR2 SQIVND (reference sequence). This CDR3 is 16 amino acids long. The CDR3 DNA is TGTGCCAGTAGTATCGGCCAGGGGGCATCGGACACTGAAGCTTTCTTT. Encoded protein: CASSIGQGASDTEAFF.

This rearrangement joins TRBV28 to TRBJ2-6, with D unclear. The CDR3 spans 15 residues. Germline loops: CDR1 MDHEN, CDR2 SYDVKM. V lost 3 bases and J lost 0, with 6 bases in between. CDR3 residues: CASSLALSGANVLTF. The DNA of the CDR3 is TGTGCCAGCAGTTTGGCTCTCTCTGGGGCCAACGTCCTGACTTTC.

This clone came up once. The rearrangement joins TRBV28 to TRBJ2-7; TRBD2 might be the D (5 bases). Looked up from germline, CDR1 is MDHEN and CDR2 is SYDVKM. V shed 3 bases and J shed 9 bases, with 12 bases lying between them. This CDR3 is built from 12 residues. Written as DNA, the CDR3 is TGTGCCAGCAGTTTCGTGCCAGGAGGGCAGTACTTC. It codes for CASSFVPGGQYF.

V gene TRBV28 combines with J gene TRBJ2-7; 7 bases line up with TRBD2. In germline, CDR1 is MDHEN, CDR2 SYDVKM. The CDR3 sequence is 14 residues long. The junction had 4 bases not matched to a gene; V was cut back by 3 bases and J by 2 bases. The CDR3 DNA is TGTGCCAGCAGTTTCCTAGCGGCGACCTACGAGCAGTACTTC. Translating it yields CASSFLAATYEQYF.